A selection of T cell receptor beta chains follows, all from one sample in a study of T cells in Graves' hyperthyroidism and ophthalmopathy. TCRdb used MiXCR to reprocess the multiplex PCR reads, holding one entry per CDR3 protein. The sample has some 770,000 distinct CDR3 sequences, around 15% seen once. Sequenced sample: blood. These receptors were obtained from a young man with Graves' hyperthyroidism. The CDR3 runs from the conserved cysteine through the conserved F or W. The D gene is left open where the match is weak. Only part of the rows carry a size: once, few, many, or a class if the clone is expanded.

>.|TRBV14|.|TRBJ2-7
CASSQWDRMAYEQYF
TGTGCCAGCAGCCAGTGGGATCGGATGGCCTACGAGCAGTACTTC
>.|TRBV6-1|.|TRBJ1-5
CASSRMGGNQPQHF
TGTGCCAGCAGTCGGATGGGGGGCAATCAGCCCCAGCATTTT
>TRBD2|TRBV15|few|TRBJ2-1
CATSRVGGALYNEQFF
TGTGCCACCAGCAGAGTGGGAGGGGCCCTATACAATGAGCAGTTCTTC
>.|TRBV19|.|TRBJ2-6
CASRGRGAPGANVLTF
TGTGCCAGTAGGGGTCGGGGGGCCCCTGGGGCCAACGTCCTGACTTTC
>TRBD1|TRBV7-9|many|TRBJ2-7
CASSLRQGVVHEQYF
TGTGCCAGCAGCTTAAGACAGGGGGTGGTCCACGAGCAGTACTTC
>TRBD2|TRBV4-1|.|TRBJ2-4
CASSTGTSVAKNIQYF
TGCGCCAGCAGCACTGGGACTAGCGTAGCCAAAAACATTCAGTACTTC
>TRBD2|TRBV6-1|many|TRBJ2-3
CASILAGVTDTQYF
TGTGCCAGCATCTTAGCGGGAGTCACAGATACGCAGTATTTT
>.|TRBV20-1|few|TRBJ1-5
CSARRGSDQPQHF
TGCAGTGCTAGAAGGGGTTCGGATCAGCCCCAGCATTTT
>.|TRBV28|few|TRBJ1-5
CASSLKGTQHF
TGTGCCAGCAGTTTGAAGGGTACCCAGCATTTT
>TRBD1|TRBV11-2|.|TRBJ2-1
CASSPGTGPVLEQFF
TGTGCCAGCAGCCCCGGGACAGGGCCAGTTCTTGAGCAGTTCTTC
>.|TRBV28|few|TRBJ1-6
CASSLWRDKNSPLHF
TGTGCCAGCAGCTTATGGCGAGATAAGAATTCACCCCTCCACTTT
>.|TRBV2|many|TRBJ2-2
CASSESGELFF
TGTGCCAGCAGTGAAAGCGGGGAGCTGTTTTTT
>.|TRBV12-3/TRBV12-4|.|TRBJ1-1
CASTRLGFSAVTEAFF
TGTGCCAGCACCCGTCTGGGGTTTAGTGCTGTCACTGAAGCTTTCTTT
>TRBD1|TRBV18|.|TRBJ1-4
CASSPTTGGNEKLFF
TGTGCCAGCTCACCGACGACAGGGGGGAATGAAAAACTGTTTTTT
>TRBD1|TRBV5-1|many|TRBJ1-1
CASSLAKGAMNTEAFF
TGCGCCAGCAGCTTGGCCAAGGGGGCGATGAACACTGAAGCTTTCTTT
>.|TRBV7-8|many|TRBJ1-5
CASSPGQSYSNQPQHF
TGTGCCAGCAGCCCAGGACAGTCCTATAGCAATCAGCCCCAGCATTTT
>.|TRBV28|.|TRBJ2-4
CASSLPSRENIQYF
TGTGCCAGCAGTTTACCGTCTCGAGAAAACATTCAGTACTTC
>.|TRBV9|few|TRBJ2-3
CASSPGTMDTDTQYF
TGTGCCAGCAGCCCCGGGACGATGGACACAGATACGCAGTATTTT
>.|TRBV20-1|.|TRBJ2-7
CSARSRQAEQYF
TGCAGTGCTAGATCCCGACAGGCCGAGCAGTACTTC
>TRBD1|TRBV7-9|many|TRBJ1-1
CASSLPQTGYTEAFF
TGTGCCAGCAGCTTACCCCAGACAGGGTACACTGAAGCTTTCTTT
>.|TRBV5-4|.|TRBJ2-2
CASSQIGVNTGELFF
TGTGCCAGCAGCCAGATAGGGGTTAACACCGGGGAGCTGTTTTTT
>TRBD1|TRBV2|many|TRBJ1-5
CASTFETGLLQPQHF
TGTGCCAGCACCTTCGAGACAGGGTTACTCCAGCCCCAGCATTTT
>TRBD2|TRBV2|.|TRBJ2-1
CASTLIAGEDEQFF
TGTGCCAGCACCCTGATAGCGGGAGAGGATGAGCAGTTCTTC